The 22 T cell receptor beta chains below were found in one sample sequenced in a study of blood T cell repertoires in COVID-19. Method: immunoSEQ multiplex PCR; TCRdb's copy keeps in-frame clones and lacks some. The table records about 100,000 clones, approximately 86% of them present only once. The specimen sequenced was PBMCs or T cells enriched from blood (not recorded which). The receptors originated from a woman between 45 and 60 years old who had recovered from COVID-19.

The chain has TRBV30 and TRBJ2-1, with D tentatively TRBD2 (7 bases). This CDR3 has 14 residues. The ends were cut back, 0 bases at V and 12 bases at J, with 18 bases in the middle. Germline V lookup: CDR1 GTSNPN, CDR2 SVGIG (reference sequence). CDR3 sequence reads: CAWSVGGTTILQFF. CDR3 DNA sequence: TGTGCCTGGAGTGTAGGGGGGACTACAATTTTGCAGTTCTTC.

The J gene is TRBJ2-3, the V gene TRBV5-1, with D possibly being TRBD2 (5 bases). The CDR3 contains 15 residues. CDR1 SGHRS and CDR2 YFSETQ come from the germline V gene. The germline V and J ends were trimmed by 2 bases and 0 bases, with 10 bases remaining between them. The CDR3 sequence: CASSFGGPSTDTQYF. The CDR3 DNA follows: TGCGCCAGCAGCTTTGGAGGTCCTAGCACAGATACGCAGTATTTT.

This sequence joins TRBV7-3 and TRBJ2-3, with TRBD2 matching over 8 bases. The germline V gene encodes CDR1 SGHTA and CDR2 FQGTGA. This CDR3 region has 14 residues. V lost 5 bases, J lost 2 bases, and 3 bases stayed unmatched. CDR3 nucleotides: TGTGCCAGCAGCCTGGGACTAGACACAGATACGCAGTATTTT. Translating it yields CASSLGLDTDTQYF. The full variable domain, in which reference TRBV7-3 and TRBJ2-3 provide the parts outside the CDR3, is GAGVSQTPSNKVTEKGKYVELRCDPISGHTALYWYRQSLGQGPEFLIYFQGTGAADDSGLPNDRFFAVRPEGSVSTLKIQRTERGDSAVYLCASSLGLDTDTQYFGPGTRLTVL.

This clone was counted only a few times. The CDR3 loop reads CASRVTGITHGYTF. The DNA of the CDR3 is TGTGCCAGCAGGGTTACAGGGATTACCCATGGCTACACCTTC. V and J are TRBV28 and TRBJ1-2; the D gene is possibly TRBD1 (6 bases). CDR1 and CDR2 from the germline V gene are MDHEN and SYDVKM. The CDR3 has 14 residues. V was pared by 6 bases and J by 6 bases, with 17 bases between.

This rearrangement joins TRBV19 to TRBJ1-1; the D gene is possibly TRBD1 (5 bases). This CDR3 has 14 amino acids. Germline-derived CDR1 and CDR2 are LNHDA and SQIVND (reference sequence). Trimming cost V 5 bases and J 5 bases, with 15 bases left between them. The CDR3 sequence is CASSGPGLWTEAFF. Written as DNA, the CDR3 is TGTGCCAGTAGTGGGCCGGGACTTTGGACTGAAGCTTTCTTT.

V usage is TRBV3-1 (or the pseudogene TRBV3-2) and J usage is TRBJ1-6; 10 bases agree with TRBD1. This CDR3 contains 14 residues. V shed 5 bases and J 10 bases; nucleotides not matched to a gene: 5. Looked up from germline, CDR1 is LGHDT and CDR2 is YNNKEL (reference sequence). CDR3 protein: CASSARTGGSPLHF. The DNA for the CDR3 is TGTGCCAGCAGCGCCCGGACAGGGGGATCACCCCTCCACTTT.

V is TRBV29-1 and J is TRBJ2-5; no clear D gene. V lost 1 base and J 0 bases, leaving 3 bases between the germline ends. The germline V gene encodes CDR1 SQVTM and CDR2 ANQGSEA. The CDR3 is 12 amino acids. The CDR3 loop is CSVEAYQETQYF. The CDR3 DNA is TGCAGCGTTGAAGCGTACCAAGAGACCCAGTACTTC. Full variable domain (rest looked up from reference TRBV29-1 and TRBJ2-5): SAVISQKPSRDICQRGTSLTIQCQVDSQVTMMFWYRQQPGQSLTLIATANQGSEATYESGFVIDKFPISRPNLTFSTLTVSNMSPEDSSIYLCSVEAYQETQYFGPGTRLLVL.

The chain is built from TRBV19 and TRBJ2-7, with a possible D match to TRBD2 (5 bases). CDR3 length: 13 residues. Trimming removed 5 bases at V and 1 base at J, with 9 bases between. Germline CDR1 is LNHDA and CDR2 is SQIVND (reference sequence). The CDR3 loop is CASSLRESYEQYF. The CDR3 bases are TGTGCCAGTAGTTTGAGGGAATCCTACGAGCAGTACTTC.

The rearrangement links TRBV6-5 to TRBJ1-2; D might be TRBD1 (6 bases). This CDR3 spans 13 amino acids. The V gene's germline CDR1 is MNHEY and CDR2 SVGAGI. The V end was cut by 7 bases, the J end by 5 bases, with 14 bases between. The DNA of the CDR3 is TGTGCCAGCATCCTGACAGGTCCTTATGGCTACACCTTC. Residues: CASILTGPYGYTF.

V and J are TRBV24-1 and TRBJ1-2; 7 bases match TRBD1. Unmatched junction bases numbered 5, after V lost 4 bases and J lost 4 bases. This CDR3 region has 14 residues. The germline gives CDR1 KGHDR, CDR2 SFDVKD. In DNA form, the CDR3 reads TGTGCCACCAGTGACCCGGACAGGAGCTATGGCTACACCTTC. Protein sequence: CATSDPDRSYGYTF.

The chain has TRBV7-2 and TRBJ2-7, with D hard to call. Germline V gene data show CDR1 as SGHTA and CDR2 as FQGNSA. This CDR3 has 15 amino acids. V was pared by 2 bases and J by 0 bases, with 11 bases between. The DNA of the CDR3 is TGTGCCAGCAGCTTATCCCTAATAGTCTCCTACGAGCAGTACTTC. This translates into CASSLSLIVSYEQYF.

This clone was detected only a few times. The gene calls are TRBV3-1 (or the pseudogene TRBV3-2) and TRBJ2-1; 10 nucleotides match TRBD2. The CDR3 totals 16 residues. V gave up 1 base and J gave up 4 bases; unmatched junction bases: 4. CDR1 is LGHDT, CDR2 YNNKEL, per germline (reference sequence). In DNA, the CDR3 is TGTGCCAGCAGCCAAGTTAGCGGGGGGTCATACAATGAGCAGTTCTTC. Its protein is CASSQVSGGSYNEQFF.

The chain joins TRBV6-1 to TRBJ2-1; 8 bases agree with TRBD1. The germline V gene has CDR1 MNHNS and CDR2 SASEGT. This CDR3 is built from 16 residues. The V and J ends lost 3 bases and 7 bases, in that order; junction bases with no gene match: 11. CDR3: CASSDPGQAAWNEQFF. In DNA, the CDR3 is TGTGCCAGCAGTGACCCGGGACAGGCTGCGTGGAATGAGCAGTTCTTC.

This clone was seen a single time. The chain employs TRBV29-1 and TRBJ1-2, with D perhaps matching TRBD1 (5 bases). This CDR3 comprises 12 residues. The germline gives CDR1 SQVTM, CDR2 ANQGSEA. The CDR3, as DNA: TGCATCGTGGCGGAGGGGAACTATGGCTACACCTTC. Amino acid sequence: CIVAEGNYGYTF. Complete variable domain (other parts from reference TRBV29-1 and TRBJ1-2): SAVISQKPSRDICQRGTSLTIQCQVDSQVTMMFWYRQQPGQSLTLIATANQGSEATYESGFVIDKFPISRPNLTFSTLTVSNMSPEDSSIYLCIVAEGNYGYTFGSGTRLTVV.

V gene TRBV28 combines with J gene TRBJ1-2; D call uncertain. Trimming removed 9 bases from V and 3 bases from J, with 20 bases in between. The CDR3 totals 15 residues. Per the germline V gene, CDR1 is MDHEN and CDR2 is SYDVKM. The CDR3 nucleotides are TGTGCCAGTGGCTCCTTACAGAGAACCGACTATGGCTACACCTTC. This encodes CASGSLQRTDYGYTF.

This chain links TRBV11-1 with TRBJ1-3, with a possible D match to TRBD1 (6 bases). The CDR3 spans 16 residues. V shed 5 bases and J shed 2 bases, with 16 bases lying between them. The germline V gene has CDR1 SGHAT and CDR2 FQDESV (reference sequence). The CDR3 coding sequence is TGTGCCAGCAGCCCGATAAGGACAGCACCTGGAAACACCATATATTTT. This sequence encodes CASSPIRTAPGNTIYF.

The chain employs TRBV5-6 and TRBJ2-4; D may be TRBD2 (6 bases). The germline V and J ends were trimmed by 0 bases and 4 bases, with 8 bases remaining between them. This CDR3 is built from 14 residues. Germline lookup yields CDR1 SGHDT and CDR2 YYEEEE. The CDR3 loop reads CASSLGRDKNIQYF. In nucleotides, the CDR3 is TGTGCCAGCAGCTTGGGGAGGGATAAAAACATTCAGTACTTC.

This clone has more than one count but fewer than ten. This chain uses TRBV29-1 with TRBJ1-2; D ambiguous. Per the germline V gene, CDR1 is SQVTM and CDR2 is ANQGSEA. The CDR3 is made up of 10 amino acids. Between the trimmed V and J ends, which lost 6 bases and 6 bases, there was a span of 8 bases. This CDR3 reads CSVTSDGYTF. Here the CDR3 DNA reads TGCAGCGTAACTTCTGATGGCTACACCTTC.

The CDR3, as DNA: TGTGCCAGTAGTCCGCGGGACCAAGAGACCCAGTACTTC. This translates into CASSPRDQETQYF. The chain links TRBV19 to TRBJ2-5; D is possibly TRBD2 (5 bases). Deletions cut 5 bases from V and 0 bases from J, with 7 bases between. Germline lookup yields CDR1 LNHDA and CDR2 SQIVND (reference sequence). This CDR3 is 13 amino acids long.

The chain combines TRBV5-1 with TRBJ2-7, with TRBD2 matching over 10 bases. The CDR3 covers 15 residues. The V gene's germline CDR1 is SGHRS and CDR2 YFSETQ. V was pared by 5 bases and J by 0 bases, with 5 bases of the junction left unmatched. CDR3 sequence: CASRPASGSSYEQYF. CDR3 DNA sequence: TGCGCCAGCAGACCTGCTAGCGGGAGCTCCTACGAGCAGTACTTC.

This chain links TRBV7-3 with TRBJ1-4; the match to TRBD1 covers 10 bases. The germline V gene encodes CDR1 SGHTA and CDR2 FQGTGA. V was clipped by 5 bases and J by 4 bases; unmatched bases: 4. The CDR3 consists of 15 residues. This CDR3 reads CASSPTGGYNEKLFF. CDR3 DNA: TGTGCCAGCAGCCCGACAGGGGGCTATAATGAAAAACTGTTTTTT. The full variable domain, completed using reference TRBV7-3 and TRBJ1-4, is GAGVSQTPSNKVTEKGKYVELRCDPISGHTALYWYRQSLGQGPEFLIYFQGTGAADDSGLPNDRFFAVRPEGSVSTLKIQRTERGDSAVYLCASSPTGGYNEKLFFGSGTQLSVL.

The chain joins TRBV5-1 to TRBJ2-1; 12 bases match TRBD2. Germline V lookup: CDR1 SGHRS, CDR2 YFSETQ. This CDR3 spans 16 amino acids. V gave up 0 bases and J gave up 7 bases; unmatched junction bases: 5. The CDR3 region is CASSLVSSGGANEQFF. The CDR3 DNA reads TGCGCCAGCAGCTTGGTGTCTAGCGGGGGGGCTAATGAGCAGTTCTTC. Full variable domain (missing parts from reference TRBV5-1 and TRBJ2-1): KAGVTQTPRYLIKTRGQQVTLSCSPISGHRSVSWYQQTPGQGLQFLFEYFSETQRNKGNFPGRFSGRQFSNSRSEMNVSTLELGDSALYLCASSLVSSGGANEQFFGPGTRLTVL.